Listed below are T cell receptor beta chains from one sample, sequenced in a study of blood T cell repertoires in COVID-19. Data came from immunoSEQ multiplex PCR; TCRdb stores just in-frame clones and leaves some out. Of about 110,000 clones listed, approximately 86% are singletons. The material sequenced was peripheral blood. The receptors originated from a man aged 40-49 years with acute or convalescent COVID-19. Each CDR3 is given with its conserved first and last residue. A D gene is named only where the DNA matches it firmly. Clone size appears in some rows only: once, few, many, or a class for an expanded clone.

size,D,V,J,length,CDR3,DNA
-,-,TRBV9,TRBJ2-7,15,CASSPSGTFDYEQYF,TGTGCCAGCAGCCCGTCCGGGACTTTTGATTACGAGCAGTACTTC
-,-,TRBV6-2/TRBV6-3,TRBJ2-5,15,CASSYGGTYFETQYF,TGTGCCAGCAGTTACGGGGGGACTTACTTCGAGACCCAGTACTTC
-,TRBD1,TRBV10-1,TRBJ1-2,16,CASRAEQGDLNYGYTF,TGCGCCAGCAGAGCCGAGCAGGGGGACCTTAACTATGGCTACACCTTC
once,TRBD1,TRBV24-1,TRBJ2-1,15,CATSKPGQGMNEQFF,TGTGCCACCAGTAAGCCGGGACAGGGTATGAATGAGCAGTTCTTC
-,TRBD1,TRBV30,TRBJ1-6,15,CAWSVRTGTNSPLHF,TGTGCCTGGAGTGTAAGGACAGGGACTAATTCACCCCTCCACTTT
-,-,TRBV2,TRBJ1-5,15,CASSDARGFNQPQHF,TGTGCCAGCAGTGACGCCAGGGGTTTCAATCAGCCCCAGCATTTT
-,-,TRBV9,TRBJ1-2,12,CASSVSGFVYTF,TGTGCCAGCAGCGTCTCCGGGTTTGTCTACACCTTC
-,-,TRBV4-2,TRBJ1-1,13,CASSQARQAEAFF,TGTGCCAGCAGCCAAGCGAGACAGGCTGAAGCTTTCTTT
-,-,TRBV14,TRBJ2-1,14,CASSSRGALHEQFF,TGTGCCAGCAGCAGCAGGGGGGCCCTCCATGAGCAGTTCTTC
-,-,TRBV7-2,TRBJ1-3,14,CASSLGGSGNTIYF,TGTGCCAGCAGCTTGGGGGGCTCTGGAAACACCATATATTTT
-,TRBD1,TRBV15,TRBJ2-7,15,CATSRGGQGLYEQYF,TGTGCCACCAGCAGAGGAGGACAGGGTTTGTACGAGCAGTACTTC
-,TRBD1,TRBV4-2,TRBJ1-2,13,CASNADRESGYTF,TGTGCCAGCAATGCGGACAGGGAGAGCGGCTACACCTTC
-,-,TRBV9,TRBJ1-1,15,CASSVSSHRGTEAFF,TGTGCCAGCAGCGTTTCCAGTCATCGGGGGACTGAAGCTTTCTTT
few,-,TRBV4-3,TRBJ2-5,15,CASSQDWAGQETQYF,TGCGCCAGCAGCCAAGATTGGGCAGGGCAAGAGACCCAGTACTTC
-,TRBD1,TRBV5-4,TRBJ2-5,15,CASSLPGQGGETQYF,TGTGCCAGCAGCTTGCCCGGACAGGGGGGGGAGACCCAGTACTTC
-,-,TRBV4-1,TRBJ2-5,15,CASSQVATVRETQYF,TGCGCCAGCAGCCAAGTGGCGACAGTCCGTGAGACCCAGTACTTC
-,TRBD1,TRBV29-1,TRBJ1-5,13,CSVGQGSDQPQHF,TGCAGCGTAGGACAGGGTTCGGATCAGCCCCAGCATTTT
-,-,TRBV27,TRBJ1-1,14,CASREIGQYTEAFF,TGTGCCAGCCGCGAGATTGGGCAGTACACTGAAGCTTTCTTT
-,-,TRBV11-2,TRBJ2-3,15,CASSFDSIYTDTQYF,TGTGCCAGCAGCTTCGACAGCATCTACACAGATACGCAGTATTTT
-,-,TRBV7-3,TRBJ2-1,17,CASSPSQLTRGSNEQFF,TGTGCCAGCAGCCCGTCTCAGTTGACACGGGGTTCCAATGAGCAGTTCTTC
-,-,TRBV5-1,TRBJ1-1,15,CASSSSTIPNTEAFF,TGCGCCAGCAGCTCGTCCACAATTCCGAACACTGAAGCTTTCTTT
-,TRBD2,TRBV3-1/TRBV3-2,TRBJ2-1,15,CASSPWTSGGNEQFF,TGTGCCAGCAGCCCATGGACTAGTGGGGGCAATGAGCAGTTCTTC
-,-,TRBV7-2,TRBJ1-2,14,CASSLEPQNYGYTF,TGTGCCAGCAGCTTAGAACCGCAGAACTATGGCTACACCTTC
-,-,TRBV7-9,TRBJ1-4,15,CASSAGTPVHEKLFF,TGTGCCAGCAGCGCCGGGACTCCAGTTCATGAAAAACTGTTTTTT
-,-,TRBV9,TRBJ2-3,15,CASSPHPAGTDTQYF,TGTGCCAGCAGCCCTCACCCGGCGGGTACAGATACGCAGTATTTT
-,TRBD1,TRBV29-1,TRBJ1-1,13,CSVAGTGDTEAFF,TGCAGCGTAGCCGGGACAGGGGATACTGAAGCTTTCTTT
-,TRBD2,TRBV4-1,TRBJ2-7,21,CASSQDAHGGLAGVVLYEQYF,TGCGCCAGCAGCCAAGATGCCCACGGCGGGCTAGCGGGGGTGGTACTATACGAGCAGTACTTC
-,-,TRBV7-8,TRBJ2-7,16,CASSLEERLSSYEQYF,TGTGCCAGCAGCTTAGAAGAGCGGCTGAGCTCCTACGAGCAGTACTTC
-,TRBD2,TRBV2,TRBJ2-1,16,CASTGTSGGPGNEQFF,TGTGCCAGCACCGGAACTAGCGGGGGGCCGGGAAATGAGCAGTTCTTC
-,-,TRBV19,TRBJ2-7,12,CASTTGIGEQYF,TGTGCCAGTACGACGGGAATCGGGGAGCAGTACTTC
-,TRBD1,TRBV4-3,TRBJ1-4,15,CASSQEGTANEKLFF,TGCGCCAGCAGCCAAGAAGGGACAGCTAATGAAAAACTGTTTTTT
-,-,TRBV15,TRBJ1-6,14,CATSRREDNSPLHF,TGTGCCACCAGCAGACGAGAGGATAATTCACCCCTCCACTTT
-,TRBD1,TRBV27,TRBJ2-5,16,CASSLTRQGLGETQYF,TGTGCCAGCAGTTTAACAAGACAGGGCTTGGGAGAGACCCAGTACTTC
-,-,TRBV7-9,TRBJ2-5,15,CASSSQGEVGETQYF,TGTGCCAGCAGCTCCCAAGGGGAAGTGGGAGAGACCCAGTACTTC
-,TRBD2,TRBV20-1,TRBJ2-5,15,CSASWSLAFQETQYF,TGCAGTGCTAGTTGGTCACTAGCGTTCCAAGAGACCCAGTACTTC
-,-,TRBV14,TRBJ2-7,14,CASSQDDITYEQYF,TGTGCCAGCAGCCAAGATGACATTACCTACGAGCAGTACTTC
-,-,TRBV5-4,TRBJ2-1,15,CASSLGGPSYNEQFF,TGTGCCAGCAGCTTGGGCGGGCCCTCCTACAATGAGCAGTTCTTC
-,TRBD1,TRBV19,TRBJ1-2,15,CASSAHRDRETSYTF,TGTGCCAGTAGTGCCCACCGGGACAGGGAAACGAGCTACACCTTC
-,-,TRBV30,TRBJ2-2,12,CAWSVLNGELFF,TGTGCCTGGAGTGTACTTAACGGGGAGCTGTTTTTT
-,-,TRBV10-3,TRBJ1-3,13,CALTEEPGNTIYF,TGTGCCCTCACCGAGGAGCCAGGAAACACCATATATTTT
-,TRBD1,TRBV9,TRBJ2-5,15,CASSVAGGSGETQYF,TGTGCCAGCAGCGTAGCAGGGGGATCTGGAGAGACCCAGTACTTC
-,TRBD2,TRBV11-2,TRBJ2-1,16,CASSASGGTNYNEQFF,TGTGCCAGCAGCGCGTCGGGGGGGACCAACTACAATGAGCAGTTCTTC
-,TRBD2,TRBV27,TRBJ2-7,15,CASSLMASGTYEQYF,TGTGCCAGCAGTTTAATGGCTAGCGGGACCTACGAGCAGTACTTC
once,-,TRBV5-1,TRBJ1-2,14,CASSLPTGIYGYTF,TGCGCCAGCAGCTTGCCCACAGGGATTTATGGCTACACCTTC
-,-,TRBV7-2,TRBJ2-2,18,CASSLAAGAGSNTGELFF,TGTGCCAGCAGCTTAGCGGCTGGGGCAGGTTCGAACACCGGGGAGCTGTTTTTT
-,-,TRBV19,TRBJ1-6,17,CASSLKLGGAGNSPLHF,TGTGCCAGTAGCCTCAAACTGGGGGGGGCTGGCAATTCACCCCTCCACTTT
-,TRBD1,TRBV27,TRBJ2-1,15,CASSSPGQGVNEQFF,TGTGCCAGCAGTTCTCCGGGACAGGGTGTCAATGAGCAGTTCTTC
-,TRBD2,TRBV5-1,TRBJ2-7,18,CASSLPGLAGSTSYEQYF,TGCGCCAGCAGCTTGCCCGGGCTAGCGGGATCAACCTCCTACGAGCAGTACTTC
-,TRBD1,TRBV6-5,TRBJ1-5,14,CASATTGVNQPQHF,TGTGCCAGCGCGACAACAGGGGTTAATCAGCCCCAGCATTTT
-,-,TRBV29-1,TRBJ1-4,12,CSVGGDYEKLFF,TGCAGCGTGGGGGGGGATTATGAAAAACTGTTTTTT
once,TRBD1,TRBV5-1,TRBJ1-4,16,CASSLGSGTANEKLFF,TGCGCCAGCAGCTTGGGCTCCGGGACAGCTAATGAAAAACTGTTTTTT
-,TRBD1,TRBV19,TRBJ2-7,12,CASSSQGYEQYF,TGTGCCAGTAGTTCACAGGGGTACGAGCAGTACTTC
once,TRBD1,TRBV6-5,TRBJ1-1,14,CASRRQGKNTEAFF,TGTGCCAGCAGGCGACAGGGGAAGAACACTGAAGCTTTCTTT
once,TRBD2,TRBV27,TRBJ2-1,17,CASSLRFSGSVDNEQFF,TGTGCCAGCAGTTTACGTTTTAGCGGGAGTGTGGACAATGAGCAGTTCTTC
few,TRBD1,TRBV11-2,TRBJ1-2,13,CASSPDRGFGYTF,TGTGCCAGCAGCCCCGACAGGGGGTTCGGCTACACCTTC